Described below is a single T cell receptor beta chain sequence and its context. Its antigen remains unknown. The data were taken from a study of cytomegalovirus exposure and HLA in healthy donors. Study outcomes and limitations: Later on, an analysis found that several of the most significant clusters appeared to be linked to common viral pathogens, which included parvovirus B19. A few V segments could not be told apart, such as TRBV6-2 and TRBV6-3, and were left out.

A multiplex PCR was run with 60 Vbeta primers and 13 Jbeta primers. Profiling relied on immunoSEQ multiplex PCR, and the TCRdb table lists in-frame clones only, not all of them. Among about 67,000 clones, approximately 67% were seen once, and the ten largest hold 2% to 2.5%. V was cut by 11 bases and J by 5 bases, with 10 bases left in between. The CDR3 is 12 amino acids. Germline CDR1 is MNHEY and CDR2 is SVGAGI. The origin of this receptor is a woman in her twenties or thirties in good health and CMV-seronegative. J is TRBJ1-6 and V is TRBV6-5; unclear D gene. The sequenced sample consisted of PBMCs. The CDR3 region is CAPSSHNSPLHF. In nucleotides, the CDR3 is TGTGCCCCCTCAAGCCATAATTCACCCCTCCACTTT.